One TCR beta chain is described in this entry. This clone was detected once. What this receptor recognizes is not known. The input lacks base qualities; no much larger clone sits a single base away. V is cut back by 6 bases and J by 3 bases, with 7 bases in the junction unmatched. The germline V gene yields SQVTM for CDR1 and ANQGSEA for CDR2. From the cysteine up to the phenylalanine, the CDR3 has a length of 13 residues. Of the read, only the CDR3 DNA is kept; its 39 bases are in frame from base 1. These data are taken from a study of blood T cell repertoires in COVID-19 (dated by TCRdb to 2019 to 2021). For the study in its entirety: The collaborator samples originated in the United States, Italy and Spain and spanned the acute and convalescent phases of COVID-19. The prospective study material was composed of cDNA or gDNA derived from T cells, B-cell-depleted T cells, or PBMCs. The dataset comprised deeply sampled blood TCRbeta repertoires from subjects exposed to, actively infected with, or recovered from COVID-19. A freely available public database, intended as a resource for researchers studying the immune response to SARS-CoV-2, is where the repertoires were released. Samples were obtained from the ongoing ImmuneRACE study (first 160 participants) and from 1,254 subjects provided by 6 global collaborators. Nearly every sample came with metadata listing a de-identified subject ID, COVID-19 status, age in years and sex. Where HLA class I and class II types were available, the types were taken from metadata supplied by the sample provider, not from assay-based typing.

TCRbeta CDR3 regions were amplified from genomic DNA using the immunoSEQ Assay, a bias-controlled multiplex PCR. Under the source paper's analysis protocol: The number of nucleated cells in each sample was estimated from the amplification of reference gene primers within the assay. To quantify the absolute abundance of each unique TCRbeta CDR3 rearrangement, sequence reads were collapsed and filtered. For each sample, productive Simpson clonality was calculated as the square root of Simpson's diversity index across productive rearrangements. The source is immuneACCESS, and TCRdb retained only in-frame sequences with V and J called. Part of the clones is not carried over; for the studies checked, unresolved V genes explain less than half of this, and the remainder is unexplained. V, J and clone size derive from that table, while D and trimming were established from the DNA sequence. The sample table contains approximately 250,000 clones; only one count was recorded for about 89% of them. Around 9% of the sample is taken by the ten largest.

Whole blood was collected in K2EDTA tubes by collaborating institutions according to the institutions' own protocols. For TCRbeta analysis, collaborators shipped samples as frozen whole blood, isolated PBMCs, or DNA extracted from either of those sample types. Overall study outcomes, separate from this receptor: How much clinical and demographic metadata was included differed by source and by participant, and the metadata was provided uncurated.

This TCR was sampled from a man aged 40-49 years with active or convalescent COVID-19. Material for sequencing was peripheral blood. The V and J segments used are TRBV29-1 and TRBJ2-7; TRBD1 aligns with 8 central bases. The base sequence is TGCAGCGTCCCTGGACAGGGCAACTACGAGCAGTACTTC. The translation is CSVPGQGNYEQYF.